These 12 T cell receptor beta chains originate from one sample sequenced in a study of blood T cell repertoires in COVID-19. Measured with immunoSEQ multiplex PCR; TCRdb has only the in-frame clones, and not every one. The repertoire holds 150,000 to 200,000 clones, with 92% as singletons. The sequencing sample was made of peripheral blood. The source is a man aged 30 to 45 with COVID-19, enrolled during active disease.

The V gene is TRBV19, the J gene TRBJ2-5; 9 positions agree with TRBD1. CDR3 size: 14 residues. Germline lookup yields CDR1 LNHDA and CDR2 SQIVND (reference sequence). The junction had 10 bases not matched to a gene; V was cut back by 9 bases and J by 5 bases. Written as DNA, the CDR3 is TGTGCCAGCAAAAGACAGGGGGATTGGGAGACCCAGTACTTC. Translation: CASKRQGDWETQYF.

CDR3 residues: CASSLMRTEAFF. CDR3 DNA sequence: TGTGCCAGCAGCCTCATGAGAACTGAAGCTTTCTTT. The chain recombines TRBV4-2 with TRBJ1-1; D remains ambiguous. V gave up 4 bases and J gave up 5 bases, with 8 bases separating them. The CDR3 consists of 12 residues. Per germline, CDR1 LGHNA and CDR2 YNFKEQ.

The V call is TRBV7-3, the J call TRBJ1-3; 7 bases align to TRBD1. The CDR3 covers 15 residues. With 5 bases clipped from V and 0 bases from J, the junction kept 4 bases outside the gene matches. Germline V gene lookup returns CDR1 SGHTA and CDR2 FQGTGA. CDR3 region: CASSAGTASGNTIYF. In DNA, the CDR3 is TGTGCCAGCAGCGCCGGGACAGCCTCTGGAAACACCATATATTTT.

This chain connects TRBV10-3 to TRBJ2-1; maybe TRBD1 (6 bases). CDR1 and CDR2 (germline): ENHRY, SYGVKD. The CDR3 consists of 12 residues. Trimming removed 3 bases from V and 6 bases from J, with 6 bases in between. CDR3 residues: CAISEQGNEQFF. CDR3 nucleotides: TGTGCCATCAGTGAACAGGGCAATGAGCAGTTCTTC.

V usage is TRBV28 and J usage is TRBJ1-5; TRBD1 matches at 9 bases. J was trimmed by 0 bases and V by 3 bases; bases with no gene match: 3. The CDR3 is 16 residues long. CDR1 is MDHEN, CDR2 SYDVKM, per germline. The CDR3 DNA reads TGTGCCAGCAGTTTTCAGACAGGGGGTAGCAATCAGCCCCAGCATTTT. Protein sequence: CASSFQTGGSNQPQHF. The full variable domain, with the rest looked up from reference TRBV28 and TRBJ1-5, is DVKVTQSSRYLVKRTGEKVFLECVQDMDHENMFWYRQDPGLGLRLIYFSYDVKMKEKGDIPEGYSVSREKKERFSLILESASTNQTSMYLCASSFQTGGSNQPQHFGDGTRLSIL.

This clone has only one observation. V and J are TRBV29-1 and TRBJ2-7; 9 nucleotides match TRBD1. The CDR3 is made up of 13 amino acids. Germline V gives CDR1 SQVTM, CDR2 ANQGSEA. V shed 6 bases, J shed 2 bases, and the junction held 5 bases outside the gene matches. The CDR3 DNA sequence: TGCAGCGTAGGGACAGGGAACCCCTACGAGCAGTACTTC. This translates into CSVGTGNPYEQYF.

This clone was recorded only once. The CDR3 loop is CASRRSGSGGAETEAFF. CDR3 nucleotides: TGTGCCAGTCGCCGGTCTGGGTCAGGGGGCGCGGAAACTGAAGCTTTCTTT. This chain connects TRBV19 to TRBJ1-1; 8 positions agree with TRBD1. J gave up 5 bases and V 8 bases, and 19 bases lay outside the gene matches. CDR3 length: 17 amino acids. Germline assignment: CDR1 LNHDA and CDR2 SQIVND (reference sequence).

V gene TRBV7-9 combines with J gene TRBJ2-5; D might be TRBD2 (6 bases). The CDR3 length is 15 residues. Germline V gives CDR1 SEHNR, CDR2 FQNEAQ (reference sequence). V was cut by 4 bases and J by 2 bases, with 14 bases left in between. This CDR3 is CASSSSGTFQETQYF. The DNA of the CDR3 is TGTGCCAGCAGCTCGTCCGGGACTTTTCAAGAGACCCAGTACTTC.

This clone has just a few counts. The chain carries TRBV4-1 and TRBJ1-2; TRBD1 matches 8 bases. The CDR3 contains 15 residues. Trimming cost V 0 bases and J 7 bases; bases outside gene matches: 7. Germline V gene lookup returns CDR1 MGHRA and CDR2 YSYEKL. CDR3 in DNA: TGCGCCAGCAGCCAAGATCGGGCGACAGGGGTTGGCTACACCTTC. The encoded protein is CASSQDRATGVGYTF.

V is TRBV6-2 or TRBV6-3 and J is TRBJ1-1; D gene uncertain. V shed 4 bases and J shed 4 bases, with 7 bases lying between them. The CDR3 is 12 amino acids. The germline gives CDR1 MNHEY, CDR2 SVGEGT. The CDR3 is CASSFGGTEAFF. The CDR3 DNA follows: TGTGCCAGCAGTTTCGGCGGCACTGAAGCTTTCTTT.

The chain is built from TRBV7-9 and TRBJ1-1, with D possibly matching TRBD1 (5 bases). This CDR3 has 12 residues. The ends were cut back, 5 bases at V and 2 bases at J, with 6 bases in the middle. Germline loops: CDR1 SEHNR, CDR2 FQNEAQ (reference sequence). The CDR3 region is CASSRTNTEAFF. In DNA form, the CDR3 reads TGTGCCAGCAGCCGGACAAACACTGAAGCTTTCTTT.

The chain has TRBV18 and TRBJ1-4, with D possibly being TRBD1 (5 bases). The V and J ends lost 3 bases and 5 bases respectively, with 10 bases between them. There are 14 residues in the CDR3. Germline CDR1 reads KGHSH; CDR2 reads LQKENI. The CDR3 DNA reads TGTGCCAGCTCACCCGACAGATCAAATGAAAAACTGTTTTTT. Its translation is CASSPDRSNEKLFF.